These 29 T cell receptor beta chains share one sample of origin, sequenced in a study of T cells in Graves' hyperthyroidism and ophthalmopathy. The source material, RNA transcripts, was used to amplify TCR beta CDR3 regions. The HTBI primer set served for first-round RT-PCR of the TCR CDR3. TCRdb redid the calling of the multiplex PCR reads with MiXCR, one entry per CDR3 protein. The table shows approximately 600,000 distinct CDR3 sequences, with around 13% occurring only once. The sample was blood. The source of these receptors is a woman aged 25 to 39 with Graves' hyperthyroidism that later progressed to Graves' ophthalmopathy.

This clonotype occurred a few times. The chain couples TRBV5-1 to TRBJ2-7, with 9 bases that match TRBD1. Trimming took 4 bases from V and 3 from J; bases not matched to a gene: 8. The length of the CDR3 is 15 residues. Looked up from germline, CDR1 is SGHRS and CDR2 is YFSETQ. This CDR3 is CASSRDPGQGYEQYF. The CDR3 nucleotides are TGCGCCAGCAGCCGTGACCCGGGACAGGGCTACGAGCAGTACTTC.

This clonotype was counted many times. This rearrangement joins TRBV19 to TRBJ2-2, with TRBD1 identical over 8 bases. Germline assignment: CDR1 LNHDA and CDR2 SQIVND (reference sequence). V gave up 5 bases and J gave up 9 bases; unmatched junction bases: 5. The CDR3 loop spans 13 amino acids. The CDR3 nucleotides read TGTGCCAGTAGTTCGGACAGGGCCCGGGAGCTGTTTTTT. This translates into CASSSDRARELFF.

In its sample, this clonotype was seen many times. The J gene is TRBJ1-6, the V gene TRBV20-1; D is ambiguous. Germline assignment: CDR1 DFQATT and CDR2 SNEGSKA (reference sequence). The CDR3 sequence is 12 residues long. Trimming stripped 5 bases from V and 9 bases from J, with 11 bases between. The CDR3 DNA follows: TGCAGTGCTTCTGTCCCTAGTTCACCCCTCCACTTT. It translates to CSASVPSSPLHF.

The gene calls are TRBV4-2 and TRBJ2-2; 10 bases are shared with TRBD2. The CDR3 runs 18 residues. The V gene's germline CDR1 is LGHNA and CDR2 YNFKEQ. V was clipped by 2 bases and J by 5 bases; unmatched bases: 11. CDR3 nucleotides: TGTGCCAGCAGCCAAAAGGGGCTAGCGGGAGCGGAAACCGGGGAGCTGTTTTTT. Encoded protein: CASSQKGLAGAETGELFF.

The CDR3 loop is CASSLISSFEQYF. For the CDR3, the DNA is TGTGCCAGCAGCTTGATTAGCTCGTTCGAGCAGTACTTC. J is TRBJ2-7 and V is TRBV5-6; D gene unclear. The V end lost 1 base, the J end lost 6 bases, and 11 bases lay between the germline ends. The V gene's germline CDR1 is SGHDT and CDR2 YYEEEE. The CDR3 is 13 residues long.

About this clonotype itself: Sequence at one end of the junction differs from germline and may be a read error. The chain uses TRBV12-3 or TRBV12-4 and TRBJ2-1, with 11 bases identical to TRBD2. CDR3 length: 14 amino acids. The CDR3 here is CASSGLAGSNGQFF. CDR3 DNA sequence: TGTGCCAGCAGCGGACTAGCGGGTAGCAATGGGCAGTTCTTC.

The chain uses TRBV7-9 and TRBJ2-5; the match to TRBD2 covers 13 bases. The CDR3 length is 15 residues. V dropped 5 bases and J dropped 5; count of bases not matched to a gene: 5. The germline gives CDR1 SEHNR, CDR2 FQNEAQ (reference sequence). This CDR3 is CASSRGLAGIETQYF. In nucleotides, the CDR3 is TGTGCCAGCAGCCGGGGACTAGCGGGGATTGAGACCCAGTACTTC. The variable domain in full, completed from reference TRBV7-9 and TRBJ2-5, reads DTGVSQNPRHKITKRGQNVTFRCDPISEHNRLYWYRQTLGQGPEFLTYFQNEAQLEKSRLLSDRFSAERPKGSFSTLEIQRTEQGDSAMYLCASSRGLAGIETQYFGPGTRLLVL.

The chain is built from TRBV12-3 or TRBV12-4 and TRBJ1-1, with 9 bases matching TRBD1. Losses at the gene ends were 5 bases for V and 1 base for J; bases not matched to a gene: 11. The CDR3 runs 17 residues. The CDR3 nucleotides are TGTGCCAGCAGTAACCGGGACAGGGAGGCCACGAACACTGAAGCTTTCTTT. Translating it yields CASSNRDREATNTEAFF.

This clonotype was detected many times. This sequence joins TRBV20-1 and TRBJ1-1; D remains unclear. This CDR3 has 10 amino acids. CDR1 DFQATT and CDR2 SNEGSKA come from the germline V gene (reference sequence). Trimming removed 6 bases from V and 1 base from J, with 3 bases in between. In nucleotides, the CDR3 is TGCAGTGCGTGGAACACTGAAGCTTTCTTT. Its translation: CSAWNTEAFF.

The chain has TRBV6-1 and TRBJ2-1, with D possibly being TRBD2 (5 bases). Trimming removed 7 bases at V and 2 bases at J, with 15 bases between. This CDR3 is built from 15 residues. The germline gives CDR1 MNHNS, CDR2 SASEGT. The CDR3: CASTLREAPYNEQFF. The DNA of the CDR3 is TGTGCCAGCACCCTACGGGAAGCCCCCTACAATGAGCAGTTCTTC.

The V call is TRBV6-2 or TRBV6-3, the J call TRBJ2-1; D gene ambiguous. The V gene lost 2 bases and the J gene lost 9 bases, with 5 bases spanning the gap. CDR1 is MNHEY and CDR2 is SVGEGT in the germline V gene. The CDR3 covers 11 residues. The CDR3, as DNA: TGTGCCAGCAGTTACATCGCTGAGCAGTTCTTC. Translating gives CASSYIAEQFF.

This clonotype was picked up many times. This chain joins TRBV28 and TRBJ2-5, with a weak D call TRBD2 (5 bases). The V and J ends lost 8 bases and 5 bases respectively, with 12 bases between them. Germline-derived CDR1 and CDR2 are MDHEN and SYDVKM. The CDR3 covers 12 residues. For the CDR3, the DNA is TGTGCCAGCGGGGAGTTGGATGAGACCCAGTACTTC. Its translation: CASGELDETQYF.

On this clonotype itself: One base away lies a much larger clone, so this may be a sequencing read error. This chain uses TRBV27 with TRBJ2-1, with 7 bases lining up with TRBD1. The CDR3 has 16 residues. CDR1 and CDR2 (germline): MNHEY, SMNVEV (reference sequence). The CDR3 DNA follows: TGTACCAGCAGTTTAACGCCACAGGGGTACTACAATGAGCAGTTCTTC. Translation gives CTSSLTPQGYYNEQFF.

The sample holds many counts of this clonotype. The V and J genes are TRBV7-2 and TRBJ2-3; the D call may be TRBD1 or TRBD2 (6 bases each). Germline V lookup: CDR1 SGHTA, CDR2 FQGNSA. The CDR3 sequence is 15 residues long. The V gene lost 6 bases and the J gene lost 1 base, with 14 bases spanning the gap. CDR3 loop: CASRRGGPGTDTQYF. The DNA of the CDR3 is TGTGCCAGCAGAAGAGGGGGGCCGGGCACAGATACGCAGTATTTT.

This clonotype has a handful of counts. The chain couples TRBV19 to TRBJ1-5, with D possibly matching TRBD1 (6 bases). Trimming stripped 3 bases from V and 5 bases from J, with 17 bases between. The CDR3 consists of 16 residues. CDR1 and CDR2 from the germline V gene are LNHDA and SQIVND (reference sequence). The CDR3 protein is CASSIERGGRDQPQHF. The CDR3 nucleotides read TGTGCCAGTAGTATCGAACGTGGGGGGCGGGATCAGCCCCAGCATTTT.

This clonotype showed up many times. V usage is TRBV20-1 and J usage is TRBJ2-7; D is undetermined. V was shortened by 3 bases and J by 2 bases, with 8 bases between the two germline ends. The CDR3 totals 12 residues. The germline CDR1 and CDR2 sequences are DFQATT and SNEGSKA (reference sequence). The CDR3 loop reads CSARPETYEQYF. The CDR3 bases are TGCAGTGCTAGGCCAGAGACCTACGAGCAGTACTTC.

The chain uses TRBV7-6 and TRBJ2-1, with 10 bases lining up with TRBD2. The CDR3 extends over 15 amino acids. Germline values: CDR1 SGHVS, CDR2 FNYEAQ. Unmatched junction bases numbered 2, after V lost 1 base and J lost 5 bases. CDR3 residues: CASSLVGLANNEQFF. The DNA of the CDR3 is TGTGCCAGCAGCTTAGTGGGACTAGCGAACAATGAGCAGTTCTTC. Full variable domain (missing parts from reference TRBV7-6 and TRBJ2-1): GAGVSQSPRYKVTKRGQDVALRCDPISGHVSLYWYRQALGQGPEFLTYFNYEAQQDKSGLPNDRFSAERPEGSISTLTIQRTEQRDSAMYRCASSLVGLANNEQFFGPGTRLTVL.

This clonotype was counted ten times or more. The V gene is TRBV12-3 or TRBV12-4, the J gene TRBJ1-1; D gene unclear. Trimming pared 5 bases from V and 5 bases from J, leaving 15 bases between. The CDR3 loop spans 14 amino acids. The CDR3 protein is CASSPTGGMTEAFF. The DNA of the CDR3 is TGTGCCAGCAGTCCGACGGGAGGGATGACTGAAGCTTTCTTT.

In DNA form, the CDR3 reads TGTGCCAACAATACCGCCCCGGGTGGAAGGGAGCAGTACTTC. It translates to CANNTAPGGREQYF. The chain links TRBV27 to TRBJ2-7; D gene unclear. From germline, CDR1 is MNHEY and CDR2 SMNVEV (reference sequence). This CDR3 region has 14 residues. V was trimmed by 10 bases and J by 7 bases, leaving 23 bases between them.

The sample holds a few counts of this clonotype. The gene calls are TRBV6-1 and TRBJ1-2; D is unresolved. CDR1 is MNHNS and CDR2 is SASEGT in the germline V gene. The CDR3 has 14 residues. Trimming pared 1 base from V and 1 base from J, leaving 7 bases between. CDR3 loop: CASSEGRINYGYTF. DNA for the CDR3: TGTGCCAGCAGTGAAGGGAGGATTAACTATGGCTACACCTTC.

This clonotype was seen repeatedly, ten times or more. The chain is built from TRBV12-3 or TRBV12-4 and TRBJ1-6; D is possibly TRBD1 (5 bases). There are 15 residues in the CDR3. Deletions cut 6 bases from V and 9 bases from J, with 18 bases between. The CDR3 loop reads CASSDDRGSISPLHF. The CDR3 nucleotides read TGTGCCAGCAGCGATGACCGGGGGAGCATTTCACCCCTCCACTTT.

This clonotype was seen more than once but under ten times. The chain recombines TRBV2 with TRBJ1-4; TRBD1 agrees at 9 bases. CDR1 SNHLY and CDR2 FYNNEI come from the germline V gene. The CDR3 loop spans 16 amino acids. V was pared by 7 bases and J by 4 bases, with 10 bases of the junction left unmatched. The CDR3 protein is CASNGQGIVSNEKLFF. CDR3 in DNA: TGTGCCAGCAATGGACAGGGGATTGTAAGTAATGAAAAACTGTTTTTT.

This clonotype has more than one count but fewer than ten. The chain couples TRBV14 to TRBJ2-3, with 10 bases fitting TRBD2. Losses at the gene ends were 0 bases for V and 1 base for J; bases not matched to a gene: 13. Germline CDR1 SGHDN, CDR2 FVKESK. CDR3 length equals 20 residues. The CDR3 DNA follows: TGTGCCAGCAGCCAAGAGAGGGGGGGGCCCGGGACTAGCGGCACAGATACGCAGTATTTT. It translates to CASSQERGGPGTSGTDTQYF.

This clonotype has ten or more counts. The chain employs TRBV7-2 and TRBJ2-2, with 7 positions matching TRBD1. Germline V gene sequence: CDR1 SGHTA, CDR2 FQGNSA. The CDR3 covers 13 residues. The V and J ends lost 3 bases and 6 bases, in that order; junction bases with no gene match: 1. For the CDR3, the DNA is TGTGCCAGCAGCTTTGACAGGGCCGGGGAGCTGTTTTTT. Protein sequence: CASSFDRAGELFF.

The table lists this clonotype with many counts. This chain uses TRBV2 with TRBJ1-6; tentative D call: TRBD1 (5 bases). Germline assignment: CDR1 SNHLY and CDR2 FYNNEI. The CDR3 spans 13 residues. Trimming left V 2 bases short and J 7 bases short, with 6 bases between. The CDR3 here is CASSEQGNSPLHF. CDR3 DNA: TGTGCCAGCAGTGAACAGGGAAATTCACCCCTCCACTTT.

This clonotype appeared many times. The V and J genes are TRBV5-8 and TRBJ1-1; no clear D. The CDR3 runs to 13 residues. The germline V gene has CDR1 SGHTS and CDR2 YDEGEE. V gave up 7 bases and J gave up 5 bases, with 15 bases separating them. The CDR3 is CASHGRRRTEAFF. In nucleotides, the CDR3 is TGTGCCAGCCACGGCCGGAGGAGAACTGAAGCTTTCTTT.

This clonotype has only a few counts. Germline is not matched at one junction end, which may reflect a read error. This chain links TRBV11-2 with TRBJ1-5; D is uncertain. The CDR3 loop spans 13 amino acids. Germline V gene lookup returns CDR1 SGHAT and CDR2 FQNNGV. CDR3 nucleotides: TGTGTCAGCAGCGGGAGGGTGACGGAGCCCCAGCATTTT. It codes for CVSSGRVTEPQHF.

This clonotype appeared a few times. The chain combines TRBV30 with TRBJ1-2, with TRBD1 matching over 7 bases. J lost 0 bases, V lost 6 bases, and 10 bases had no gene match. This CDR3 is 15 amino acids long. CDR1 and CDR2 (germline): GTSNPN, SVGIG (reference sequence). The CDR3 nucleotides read TGTGCCTGTAACCGGGACAGTAACTCTAACTATGGCTACACCTTC. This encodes CACNRDSNSNYGYTF.

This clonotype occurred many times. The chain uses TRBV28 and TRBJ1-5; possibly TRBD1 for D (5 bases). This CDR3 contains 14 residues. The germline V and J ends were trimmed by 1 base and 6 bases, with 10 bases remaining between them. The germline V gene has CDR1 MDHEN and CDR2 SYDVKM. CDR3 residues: CASSLSGDSQPQHF. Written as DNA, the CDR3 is TGTGCCAGCAGTTTATCGGGGGATTCTCAGCCCCAGCATTTT.